The clone carrying this T cell receptor beta chain occurred once. This sample stems from a study of T cell responses to AZD1222 COVID-19 vaccine. Sequenced by immunoSEQ multiplex PCR; TCRdb stores in-frame clones only, minus some. The profile shows about 83,000 clones, about 82% of them singletons. Specimen: peripheral blood, collected on day 0 of AZD1222 vaccination. The origin of this receptor is an adult in good health.

DNA for the CDR3: TGTGCCAGCTCACCACCGACGGGCGTAGCGGGCACAGATACGCAGTATTTT. Encoded protein: CASSPPTGVAGTDTQYF. This sequence joins TRBV18 and TRBJ2-3; a weak D match, TRBD2 (6 bases). V gave up 0 bases and J gave up 1 base, with 14 bases separating them. The germline V gene encodes CDR1 KGHSH and CDR2 LQKENI. This CDR3 region has 17 residues.